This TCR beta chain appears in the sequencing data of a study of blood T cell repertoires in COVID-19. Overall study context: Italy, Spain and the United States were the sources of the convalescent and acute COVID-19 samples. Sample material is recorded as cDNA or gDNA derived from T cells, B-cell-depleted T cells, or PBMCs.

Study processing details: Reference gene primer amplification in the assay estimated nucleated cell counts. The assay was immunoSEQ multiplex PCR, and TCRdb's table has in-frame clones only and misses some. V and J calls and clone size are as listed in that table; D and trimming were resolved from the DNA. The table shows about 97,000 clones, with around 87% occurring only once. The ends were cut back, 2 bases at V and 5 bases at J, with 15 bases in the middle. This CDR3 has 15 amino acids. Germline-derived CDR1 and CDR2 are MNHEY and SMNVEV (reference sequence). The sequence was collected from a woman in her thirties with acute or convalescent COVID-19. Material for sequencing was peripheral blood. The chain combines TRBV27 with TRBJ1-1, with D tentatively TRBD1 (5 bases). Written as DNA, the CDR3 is TGTGCCAGCAGTTTAAGTTTGCAGGGTTGGACTGAAGCTTTCTTT. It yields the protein CASSLSLQGWTEAFF.